This T cell receptor (beta chain) emerged from a study of tumor-infiltrating lymphocytes in primary liver carcinoma (dated by TCRdb to the late 2010s). Context from the whole study: Of the five patients (three men and two women, aged 30 to 69 years), four had hepatocellular carcinoma and one had combined HCC and intrahepatic cholangiocarcinoma. A total of roughly 35 specimens from 5 patients went through TCRbeta repertoire sequencing, namely 25 tumor regions, 5 adjacent noncancerous liver tissues and 5 peripheral blood samples. Roughly 3.65 to 7.5 million productive TCRbeta reads were obtained per sample, and no significant difference in read depth was found between tissue types. TCRbeta repertoire sequencing, expression microarrays and whole-exome sequencing were combined in the study across five regions of each liver tumor, with adjacent normal tissue and blood also included. To link TCRbeta repertoire diversity with the local molecular phenotype, the roughly 27 tumor region samples were profiled using Agilent mRNA microarrays. The five patients had tumors of stage T1-T3 N0M0, with maximum diameters ranging from about 4 to 11 cm. Reproducibility between technical replicate repertoires was high, with correlation coefficients above 0.95 and mean shared-clone rates roughly 0.86. The investigation overall reported the following: Only about 7.5-24% of top clones were found in all five regions of a tumor, suggesting spatial heterogeneity of tumor-infiltrating T cells. The study included only a few patients, and the authors note findings should be validated in a larger study. The top 250 clones made up a significantly larger repertoire fraction in tumors than in blood (p = 0.039). Since the samples were bulk and unsorted, there was no way to compare CD4+ and CD8+ T cell repertoires. Repertoire overlap was higher between tumor regions (mean around 36%) than tumor-adjacent (approximately 17%) or tumor-blood (roughly 14%) pairs, consistent with antigen-driven expansion. Only the TCR beta chain was sequenced, which likely underestimates true repertoire diversity because unpaired alpha chains were not captured.

Starting from 500 to 650 ng total RNA, TCRbeta-specific cDNA was produced by reverse transcription with a constant-region primer and ProtoScript II reverse transcriptase. Three nested multiplex PCR rounds, following a slightly modified ARM-PCR procedure, were used to build the TCRbeta libraries. The first two PCR rounds used multiplex TRBV1-TRBV30 forward primers with a Cbeta reverse primer, each for about 11 cycles. A final 25-cycle PCR with Deep VentR polymerase added sample barcodes and Illumina adapters. Before sequencing, amplicons of 200-500 bp were purified from gel using a QIAquick gel extraction kit. TCRbeta amplicons were sequenced on an Illumina HiSeq 2500 with 250-bp paired-end reads. In the source study's methods: Quality trimming of reads was performed with Trimmomatic v0.33, and paired reads were merged with FLASH v1.2.11 so that full CDR3 sequences could be recovered. V, D and J germline segments were assigned to the rearranged TCRbeta sequences by MiGEC v1.2.1b. Clonotype statistics and Shannon-Wiener diversity indices were computed with VDJtools v1.0.0. Except for diversity analysis, only each sample's 250 most abundant clonotypes were used in subsequent analyses to reduce sampling bias. TCRdb applied fastp at Q25 and MiXCR to the public reads, then kept only in-frame beta chains. A single entry per CDR3 protein holds the most common genes and DNA from its merged rows. The V and J calls were not made by the authors but by TCRdb's processing. A total of 100,000 to 150,000 distinct CDR3 sequences appear in this sample, 64% of them only once. The top ten clones comprise approximately 8% of the sample.

This clonotype was detected ten times or more. Its antigen is not yet known. It has no much larger one-base neighbor in the sample; base qualities were not kept. Without any cell sorting, total RNA and DNA were co-extracted from approximately 22-30 mg of bulk tissue using the AllPrep DNA/RNA mini kit. Between November 2015 and 2016, 4 to 6 patients in China with histopathologically diagnosed primary liver carcinoma had surgical resection. Patients had chronic HBV infection and were treatment-naive at sampling. Each tumor was sampled at five spatially separated regions: the tumor centre plus the superior, inferior, left-lateral and right-lateral poles. According to histology, viable tumor cells made up more than 75% of every tumor sample. Fresh tumor and adjacent tissue pieces were bisected, with one half stored in RNAlater at -80 degrees C and the other half sent for histology. In the germline V gene (reference sequence), CDR1 corresponds to PRHDT and CDR2 to FYEKMQ. From V the trimming removes 2 bases and from J it removes 10 bases, while the gene matches leave 8 bases of the junction unaccounted for. The CDR3 holds 15 amino acids from the cysteine to the phenylalanine. The CDR3 DNA has 45 bases and is translated from base 1.

The chain joins TRBV13 to TRBJ1-4, and TRBD1 matches 9 of the central bases. Sequencing input: liver tumor tissue from sampling region 3. Explained via the paper, the cell subset or site label denotes: tumor region T3, left-lateral pole. This receptor was identified in a woman aged 55-69 years with primary liver carcinoma and hepatitis B virus infection. The nucleotide sequence is TGTGCCAGCAGCTTATCCGGGACAGGGACCGTAAAACTGTTTTTT. Translation gives CASSLSGTGTVKLFF.